The source of this T cell receptor (beta chain) is a study of blood T cells in healthy people across ages. General observations from the study: Any conclusive comparison of naive versus antigen-experienced cells was prevented by using unsorted PBMCs. Higher naive T cell percentage went strongly together with higher TCR beta diversity.

The CDR3 consists of 14 residues. The germline gives CDR1 MNHEY, CDR2 SVGEGT. It was with a sample-barcoded 5' primer and a J-beta primer mix that a second PCR of roughly 6 to 12 cycles was run. A template-switch adaptor containing 12 random nucleotides labeled each cDNA molecule. MiXCR was run by TCRdb on the 5' RACE reads, yielding one entry per CDR3 protein. The sample carries approximately 1.5 million distinct CDR3 sequences, roughly 43% recorded once. In regard to this clonotype: Its antigen is undetermined.

The chain joins TRBV6-2 or TRBV6-3 to TRBJ2-5; possibly TRBD1 for D (6 bases). The assigned J gene may be wrong: the sequence end matches TRBJ2-7 better. The sample taken for sequencing was blood. The TCR sequence derives from a woman aged 18-35 years in good health. The DNA of the CDR3 is TGTGCCAGCAGTTACTTGAACAGGGTCTACGAGCAGTACTTC. This sequence encodes CASSYLNRVYEQYF.